This T cell receptor beta chain is from a study of blood T cells in healthy people across ages. Whole-study results and caveats: PBMCs were not sorted, which prevented a conclusive comparison of naive versus antigen-experienced cells.

A sample-barcoded 5' primer and a J-beta primer mix were used in a second PCR of about 7 to 12 cycles. Using its own MiXCR run on the 5' RACE reads, TCRdb lists one record per CDR3 protein. The repertoire includes 1.8 million or so distinct CDR3 sequences, about two fifths of them detected once, and around 23% sits in the top ten. Notes on this clonotype: The antigen is not known.

Germline V gene data show CDR1 as MDHEN and CDR2 as SYDVKM. This CDR3 comprises 16 residues. V trimming: 6 bases; J trimming: 1 base; junction bases outside the gene matches: 10. V is TRBV28 and J is TRBJ2-7; TRBD2 matches 9 bases. This TCR came from a human donor in good health. Sequenced material: blood. The CDR3 coding sequence is TGTGCCAGCAGCCGAGGCGGGAGGGTAAGGTCCTACGAGCAGTACTTC. Translation: CASSRGGRVRSYEQYF.